This T cell receptor (beta chain) was sequenced in a study of blood T cells in healthy people across ages. Findings and limits, study-wide: The lack of PBMC sorting stopped any conclusive naive versus antigen-experienced comparison. There was no known CMV status for donors, so expanded clonotype changes were possibly confounded. Roughly linear age-related decline in beta diversity appeared, significant by age approximately 43.

Germline V gives CDR1 SGHTA, CDR2 FQGNSA. Germline trimming cut 5 bases from V and 9 bases from J; bases unmatched to any gene: 11. The length of the CDR3 is 17 residues. On this clonotype: Its cognate antigen is unknown.

Alongside a J-beta primer mix, a sample-barcoded 5' primer served in a second PCR lasting about 7 to 12 cycles. One entry per CDR3 protein results from TCRdb running MiXCR on the 5' RACE reads. The table shows more than 700,000 distinct CDR3 sequences, with 35% to 50% occurring only once. The sequenced sample was blood. This TCR was sampled from an older man in good health. This chain links TRBV7-2 with TRBJ2-1, with 15 bases that match TRBD2. CDR3 loop: CASSRSGTSGGKSEQFF. As DNA, the CDR3 is TGTGCCAGCAGCCGAAGTGGGACTAGCGGGGGGAAAAGTGAGCAGTTCTTC. Full variable domain (outside the CDR3, taken from reference TRBV7-2 and TRBJ2-1): GAGVSQSPSNKVTEKGKDVELRCDPISGHTALYWYRQSLGQGLEFLIYFQGNSAPDKSGLPSDRFSAERTGGSVSTLTIQRTQQEDSAVYLCASSRSGTSGGKSEQFFGPGTRLTVL.